Sequencing of this T cell receptor beta chain was carried out in a study of T cell responses to AZD1222 COVID-19 vaccine. Study-level findings and limits: Increases in Spike-specific TCR breadth and depth were seen after two AZD1222 doses. Only a handful of AZD1222 recipients, several in all, had baseline seropositivity.

Here immunoSEQ multiplex PCR was the method, and the copy in TCRdb shows in-frame clones only, minus some. Here the sample spans some 280,000 clones, approximately 94% being singletons. Researchers grouped second doses given at about 4 or about 12 weeks into one pool. Notes on this clone: The antigen is unknown.

V shed 1 base and J shed 1 base, with 10 bases lying between them. The CDR3 has 15 residues. Germline V gene data show CDR1 as SEHNR and CDR2 as FQNEAQ (reference sequence). The sequence came from an adult who received the AZD1222 COVID-19 vaccine. This chain joins TRBV7-9 and TRBJ1-1; possibly TRBD1 for D (5 bases). The specimen was peripheral blood, collected 28 days after the second AZD1222 dose. This CDR3 is CASSLVAGGNTEAFF. Written as DNA, the CDR3 is TGTGCCAGCAGCTTAGTTGCGGGGGGGAACACTGAAGCTTTCTTT.